The 12 T cell receptor beta chains reported below all come from one sample, sequenced in a study of T cell repertoires in cytomegalovirus infection. Each CDR3 protein is one row after TCRdb ran MiXCR on the reads. The data show fewer than 550,000 distinct CDR3 sequences, about a quarter seen once. The sequencing input was PBMCs. The receptors were sampled from a human donor in good health (CMV status not recorded). Some clones in this sample may be carry-over from other donors' samples.

There are many counts of this clonotype. The gene calls are TRBV7-2 and TRBJ2-1; D unclear. Germline CDR1 reads SGHTA; CDR2 reads FQGNSA. This CDR3 spans 12 amino acids. V was shortened by 2 bases and J by 6 bases, with 5 bases between the two germline ends. The CDR3 spells CASSLRPNEQFF. In nucleotides, the CDR3 is TGTGCCAGCAGCTTACGTCCCAATGAGCAGTTCTTC.

The chain combines TRBV11-2 with TRBJ1-2; the D gene is possibly TRBD1 (5 bases). With 0 bases removed from V and 4 bases from J, the gap between germline ends came to 15 bases. This CDR3 comprises 16 residues. CDR1 SGHAT and CDR2 FQNNGV come from the germline V gene. The CDR3: CASSLDPRRGVYGYTF. The CDR3 DNA sequence: TGTGCCAGCAGCTTAGATCCCCGGAGGGGAGTCTATGGCTACACCTTC. The full variable domain, completed using reference TRBV11-2 and TRBJ1-2, is EAGVAQSPRYKIIEKRQSVAFWCNPISGHATLYWYQQILGQGPKLLIQFQNNGVVDDSQLPKDRFSAERLKGVDSTLKIQPAKLEDSAVYLCASSLDPRRGVYGYTFGSGTRLTVV.

This clonotype was detected many times. The chain has TRBV7-8 and TRBJ2-4; a possible D gene is TRBD2 (5 bases). Germline-derived CDR1 and CDR2 are SGHVS and FQNEAQ. Trimming took off 6 bases at V and 5 bases at J, with 17 bases between the two ends. This CDR3 is built from 15 residues. The CDR3 loop reads CASSSAPAEENIQYF. CDR3 nucleotides: TGTGCCAGCAGTTCAGCCCCAGCGGAGGAAAACATTCAGTACTTC.

Ten or more counts support this clonotype. The chain is built from TRBV11-2 and TRBJ2-1, with TRBD1 as a possible D gene (6 bases). CDR1 and CDR2 (germline): SGHAT, FQNNGV. V was clipped by 5 bases and J by 4 bases, with 21 bases between them. The CDR3 has 17 amino acids. The CDR3 region is CASSLTETGNSYNEQFF. The CDR3 DNA reads TGTGCCAGCAGCCTTACCGAGACAGGAAATAGTTACAATGAGCAGTTCTTC.

This clonotype came up many times. Here the CDR3 reads CASSLRGAGANVLTF. CDR3 DNA sequence: TGTGCCAGCAGCTTACGTGGGGCTGGGGCCAACGTCCTGACTTTC. The rearrangement joins TRBV12-3 or TRBV12-4 to TRBJ2-6; D ambiguous. The CDR3 extends over 15 amino acids. V lost 6 bases to trimming and J lost 2 bases, with 11 bases between them.

This clonotype was found a few times. CDR3 nucleotide sequence: TGTGCCACCAGTGATTTACCCGGAAGGGGACTAGTCAGTAATGAGCAGTTCTTC. Translating gives CATSDLPGRGLVSNEQFF. The chain employs TRBV24-1 and TRBJ2-1, with 8 bases that match TRBD2. Germline V CDR1 and CDR2: KGHDR, SFDVKD. The CDR3 length is 18 residues. J gave up 7 bases and V 1 base, and 14 bases lay outside the gene matches.

This clonotype was observed a few times. The chain carries TRBV20-1 and TRBJ2-1, with 11 bases lining up with TRBD2. The CDR3 has 15 residues. V trimming: 3 bases; J trimming: 9 bases; junction bases outside the gene matches: 10. Germline CDR1 DFQATT, CDR2 SNEGSKA (reference sequence). CDR3 sequence (DNA): TGCAGTGCTAGTCTTCTAGCGGGAGGATATGGTGAGCAGTTCTTC. Translation gives CSASLLAGGYGEQFF.

This clonotype occurred a few times. The rearrangement joins TRBV11-3 to TRBJ2-3; D ambiguous. CDR3 length: 13 residues. Germline V gene data show CDR1 as SGHNT and CDR2 as YENEEA. The CDR3 nucleotides are TGTGCGATTGAGACGGGCGGAGAAAATACGCAGTATTTT. Residues: CAIETGGENTQYF.

This chain uses TRBV6-5 with TRBJ2-7, with 10 bases aligning to TRBD2. The CDR3 extends over 15 amino acids. V gave up 2 bases and J gave up 5 bases; unmatched junction bases: 6. CDR1 is MNHEY and CDR2 is SVGAGI in the germline V gene. DNA of the CDR3: TGTGCCAGCAGTTACACTGGGCTAGCGGGAGACGAGCAGTACTTC. It encodes CASSYTGLAGDEQYF.

This clonotype was counted only a few times. The rearrangement links TRBV7-9 to TRBJ1-5; tentatively, D is TRBD1 (6 bases). The V and J ends lost 4 bases and 5 bases respectively, with 15 bases between them. The CDR3 consists of 15 residues. CDR1 is SEHNR and CDR2 is FQNEAQ in the germline V gene (reference sequence). CDR3: CASSSLQGSHQPQHF. CDR3 nucleotides: TGTGCCAGCAGCTCACTACAGGGCTCACATCAGCCCCAGCATTTT.

In this sample, this clonotype turned up a few times. The V gene is TRBV6-5, the J gene TRBJ2-4; D is perhaps TRBD1 (6 bases). Looked up from germline, CDR1 is MNHEY and CDR2 is SVGAGI. The CDR3 consists of 15 residues. Trimming took off 5 bases at V and 0 bases at J, with 11 bases between the two ends. The CDR3 region is CASSHLTGAKNIQYF. The CDR3 nucleotides read TGTGCCAGCAGTCATCTGACAGGAGCCAAAAACATTCAGTACTTC.

This clonotype was seen repeatedly, ten times or more. The J gene is TRBJ2-7, the V gene TRBV6-6; 7 bases agree with TRBD2. Trimming at V came to 2 bases and at J to 1 base, leaving 5 bases not matched to a gene. CDR3 length: 15 amino acids. Germline V lookup: CDR1 MNHNY, CDR2 SVGAGI (reference sequence). The CDR3 sequence: CASSYRSGGSYEQYF. CDR3 DNA: TGTGCCAGCAGTTACCGCTCGGGAGGTTCCTACGAGCAGTACTTC.